The TCR beta chain described here comes from a study of CD8 T cells in ankylosing spondylitis. General study points: As for the disease-linked clones, they showed a CD8+ phenotype and occurred at relatively low frequencies in peripheral blood. The study identified a TCR beta motif of several highly homologous variants that appeared characteristic of ankylosing spondylitis blood.

Quantitative molecular-barcoded 5'-RACE generated the TCR beta libraries. TCRdb itself ran the 5' RACE reads through MiXCR, one entry per CDR3 protein. The sample consists of a few hundred thousand distinct CDR3 sequences, about 10% of them appearing once. This CDR3 has 11 residues. Trimming took off 4 bases at V and 11 bases at J, with 11 bases between the two ends. The germline V gene has CDR1 LNHDA and CDR2 SQIVND (reference sequence). Notes on this clonotype: The antigen remains undetermined.

Specimen: blood, either unsorted or a sorted T cell fraction (not recorded which). The receptor was derived from a male donor with ankylosing spondylitis or in good health (not recorded which). The V gene is TRBV19, the J gene TRBJ1-1, with D possibly being TRBD1 (5 bases). This chain's CDR3 is CASSTGQSAFF. The CDR3 DNA follows: TGTGCCAGTAGTACGGGGCAGTCGGCTTTCTTT. Variable domain in full (rest from reference TRBV19 and TRBJ1-1): DGGITQSPKYLFRKEGQNVTLSCEQNLNHDAMYWYRQDPGQGLRLIYYSQIVNDFQKGDIAEGYSVSREKKESFPLTVTSAQKNPTAFYLCASSTGQSAFFGQGTRLTVV.